This T cell receptor beta chain was captured by sequencing in a study of cytomegalovirus exposure and HLA in healthy donors. Study-level points and caveats: Later, an analysis found that common viral pathogens appeared to be linked with several of the most significant clusters. Sequencing likely produced, as an artifact, a cluster of highly shared sequence variants. It was reported that TCR beta sequences correctly inferred the HLA-A and HLA-B alleles for most subjects. Analysis was performed later, and it showed HLA-associated TCR beta chains to be more clonally expanded than equally common others.

As concerns this clone: Its antigen is currently unknown.

Germline V gives CDR1 LGHNA, CDR2 YSLEER. With 1 base clipped from V and 1 base from J, the junction kept 8 bases outside the gene matches. The CDR3 contains 18 residues. The PCR used 60 Vbeta and 13 Jbeta primers. Sequenced by immunoSEQ multiplex PCR; TCRdb stores in-frame clones only, minus some. This table holds approximately 100,000 clones, more than 70% found once. The sequence came from a woman in her forties in good health and CMV-seronegative. The specimen sequenced was PBMCs. The genes are TRBV4-3 and TRBJ2-5; the match to TRBD2 covers 11 bases. The CDR3: CASSQVAYSGGAQETQYF. The CDR3 DNA is TGCGCCAGCAGCCAAGTCGCATATAGCGGGGGGGCCCAAGAGACCCAGTACTTC.